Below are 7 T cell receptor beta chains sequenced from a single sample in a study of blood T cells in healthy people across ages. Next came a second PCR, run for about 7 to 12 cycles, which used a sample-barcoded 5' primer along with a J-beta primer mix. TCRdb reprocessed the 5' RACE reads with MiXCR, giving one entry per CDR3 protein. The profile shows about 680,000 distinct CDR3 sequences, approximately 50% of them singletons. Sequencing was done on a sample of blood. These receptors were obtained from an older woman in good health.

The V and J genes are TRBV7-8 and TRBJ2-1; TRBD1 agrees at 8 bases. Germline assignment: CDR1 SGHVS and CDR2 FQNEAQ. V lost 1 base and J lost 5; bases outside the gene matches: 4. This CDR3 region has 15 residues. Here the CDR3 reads CASSLDGTGDNEQFF. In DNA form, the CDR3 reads TGTGCCAGCAGCTTAGACGGGACAGGAGACAATGAGCAGTTCTTC. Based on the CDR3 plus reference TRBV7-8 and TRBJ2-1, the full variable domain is GAGVSQSPRYKVAKRGQDVALRCDPISGHVSLFWYQQALGQGPEFLTYFQNEAQLDKSGLPSDRFFAERPEGSVSTLKIQRTQQEDSAVYLCASSLDGTGDNEQFFGPGTRLTVL.

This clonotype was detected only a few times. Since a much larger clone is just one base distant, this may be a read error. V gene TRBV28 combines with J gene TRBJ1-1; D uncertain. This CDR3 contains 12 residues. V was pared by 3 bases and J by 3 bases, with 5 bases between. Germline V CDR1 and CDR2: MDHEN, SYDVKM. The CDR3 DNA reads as TGTGCCAGCAGTTTCGGGTACACTGAAGCTTTCTTT. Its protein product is CASSFGYTEAFF.

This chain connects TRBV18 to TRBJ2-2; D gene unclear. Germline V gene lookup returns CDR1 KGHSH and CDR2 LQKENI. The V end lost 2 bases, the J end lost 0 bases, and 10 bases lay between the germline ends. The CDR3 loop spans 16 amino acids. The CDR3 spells CASSPKSGTNTGELFF. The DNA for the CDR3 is TGTGCCAGCTCACCAAAGTCCGGAACGAACACCGGGGAGCTGTTTTTT.

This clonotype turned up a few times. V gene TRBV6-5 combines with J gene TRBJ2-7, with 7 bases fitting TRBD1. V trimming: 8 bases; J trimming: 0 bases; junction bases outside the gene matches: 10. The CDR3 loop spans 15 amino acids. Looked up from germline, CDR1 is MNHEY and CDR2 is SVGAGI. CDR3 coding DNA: TGTGCCAGCGTCACCGGGACAGCAAACTCCTACGAGCAGTACTTC. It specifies CASVTGTANSYEQYF.

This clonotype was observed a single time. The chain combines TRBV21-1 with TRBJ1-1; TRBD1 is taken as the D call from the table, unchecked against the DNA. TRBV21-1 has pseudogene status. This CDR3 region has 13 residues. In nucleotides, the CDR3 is TGTGCCAGCAGCAAACAGGGAACGCCTGAAGCTTTCTTT. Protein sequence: CASSKQGTPEAFF.

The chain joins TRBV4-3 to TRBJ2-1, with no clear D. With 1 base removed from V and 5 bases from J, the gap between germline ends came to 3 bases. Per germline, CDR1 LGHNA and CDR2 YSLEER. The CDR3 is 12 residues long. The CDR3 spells CASSQGNNEQFF. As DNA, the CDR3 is TGCGCCAGCAGCCAAGGTAACAATGAGCAGTTCTTC.

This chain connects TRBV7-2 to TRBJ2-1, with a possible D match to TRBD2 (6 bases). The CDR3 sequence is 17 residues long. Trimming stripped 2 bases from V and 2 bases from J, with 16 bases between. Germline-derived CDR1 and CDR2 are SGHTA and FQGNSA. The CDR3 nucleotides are TGTGCCAGCAGCTTATCTCTGGCCGGACTACCCTACAATGAGCAGTTCTTC. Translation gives CASSLSLAGLPYNEQFF.